This T cell receptor beta chain was recorded in a study of T cells after yellow fever vaccination. General study points: A faster peak, day 5 versus 15, was reached by the weaker secondary response. Booster samples showed a return of most primary-vaccination clones (about 97% CD4, about 88% CD8).

This clonotype was found many times. Its specificity is not known. MiXCR was run by TCRdb on the 5' RACE reads, yielding one entry per CDR3 protein. The sample carries hundreds of thousands of distinct CDR3 sequences, approximately 21% recorded once. V gave up 6 bases and J gave up 8 bases; unmatched junction bases: 5. Germline V gene lookup returns CDR1 SQVTM and CDR2 ANQGSEA. This CDR3 is built from 12 residues. The TCR comes from a man aged 25-40 years who received the YFV17D yellow fever vaccine. The input for sequencing was PBMCs, taken 15 days after the yellow fever booster vaccination. J is TRBJ2-1 and V is TRBV29-1; 9 bases fit TRBD2. This chain's CDR3 is CSVGAGGYEQFF. DNA for the CDR3: TGCAGCGTGGGGGCGGGAGGGTATGAGCAGTTCTTC.